A single sample gave rise to the 4 T cell receptor beta chains below, sequenced in a study of T cell repertoires in cytomegalovirus infection. TCRdb re-derived calls from the reads in MiXCR, one entry per CDR3 protein. The sample includes about 530,000 distinct CDR3 sequences, approximately 25% of them seen just once. Material: PBMCs. These TCRs come from a human donor in good health (CMV status not recorded). Some clones in this sample may be carry-over from other donors' samples.

The rearrangement joins TRBV4-1 to TRBJ2-3, with 10 bases that match TRBD2. Germline values: CDR1 MGHRA, CDR2 YSYEKL. V was pared by 4 bases and J by 3 bases, with 10 bases of the junction left unmatched. The CDR3 is 17 amino acids. CDR3 protein: CASSLVPKAGGTDTQYF. In DNA, the CDR3 is TGCGCCAGCAGCCTCGTGCCTAAAGCGGGAGGGACAGATACGCAGTATTTT.

This clonotype was seen repeatedly, ten times or more. This chain connects TRBV7-2 to TRBJ2-5; perhaps TRBD2 as D (6 bases). The CDR3 spans 16 residues. Germline CDR1 SGHTA, CDR2 FQGNSA. V lost 0 bases, J lost 2 bases, and 13 bases lay in between. The CDR3 sequence is CASSLAGRQVQETQYF. The CDR3 DNA reads TGTGCCAGCAGCTTAGCTGGGAGGCAGGTGCAAGAGACCCAGTACTTC. Complete variable domain (other parts from reference TRBV7-2 and TRBJ2-5): GAGVSQSPSNKVTEKGKDVELRCDPISGHTALYWYRQSLGQGLEFLIYFQGNSAPDKSGLPSDRFSAERTGGSVSTLTIQRTQQEDSAVYLCASSLAGRQVQETQYFGPGTRLLVL.

This clonotype was detected a few times. The chain couples TRBV11-3 to TRBJ2-1; TRBD2 aligns across 13 bases. The germline V gene encodes CDR1 SGHNT and CDR2 YENEEA. This CDR3 has 15 residues. Trimming cost V 5 bases and J 8 bases; bases outside gene matches: 6. The CDR3, as DNA: TGTGCCAGCAGCGCCACACTAGCGGGAGGGCATGAGCAGTTCTTC. Its protein is CASSATLAGGHEQFF.

In its sample, this clonotype was seen a few times. V and J are TRBV6-2 or TRBV6-3 and TRBJ2-1; 7 positions match TRBD2. V shed 4 bases and J 5 bases; nucleotides not matched to a gene: 8. The V gene's germline CDR1 is MNHEY and CDR2 SVGEGT. This CDR3 is 15 amino acids long. CDR3 region: CASSWPSGAHNEQFF. Written as DNA, the CDR3 is TGTGCCAGCAGTTGGCCTAGCGGAGCCCACAATGAGCAGTTCTTC.